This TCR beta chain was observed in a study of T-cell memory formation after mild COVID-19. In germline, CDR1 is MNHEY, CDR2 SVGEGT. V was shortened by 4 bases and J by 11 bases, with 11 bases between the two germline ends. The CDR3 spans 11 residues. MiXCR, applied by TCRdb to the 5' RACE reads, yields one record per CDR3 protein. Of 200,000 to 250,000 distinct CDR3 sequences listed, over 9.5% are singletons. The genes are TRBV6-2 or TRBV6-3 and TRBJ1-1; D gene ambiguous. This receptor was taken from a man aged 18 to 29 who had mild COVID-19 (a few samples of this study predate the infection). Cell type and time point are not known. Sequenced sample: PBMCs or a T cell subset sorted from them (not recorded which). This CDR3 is CASSSRYWAFF. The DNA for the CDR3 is TGTGCCAGCAGTTCGCGGTATTGGGCTTTCTTT.